These 22 T cell receptor beta chains were sequenced from one sample in a study of persistence of HIV-infected CD4 T cells. Anti-CD3/anti-CD28 beads served as a nonspecific positive control stimulus. Responding CD4+ T cells were sorted by upregulation of both CD40 ligand and CD69. The libraries were made with immunoSEQ version 4 in survey mode. Repertoires were generated with immunoSEQ multiplex PCR, while TCRdb's copy carries only in-frame clones and drops some. Here the sample spans 45,000 or so clones, around 90% being singletons. These receptors lack a known antigen. The sample consisted of CD4+ T cells sorted from PBMCs after roughly 18-hour stimulation, taken from a patient who received antiretroviral therapy. The origin of the receptors is an adult woman with HIV who was CMV-seropositive.

The chain is built from TRBV19 and TRBJ2-6; the match to TRBD2 covers 8 bases. CDR3 length equals 18 residues. The J segment lost 0 bases and the V segment lost 5 bases, leaving 9 bases of the junction unmatched. Germline CDR1 reads LNHDA; CDR2 reads SQIVND (reference sequence). The CDR3 spells CASSFRGGRSSGANVLTF. Written as DNA, the CDR3 is TGTGCCAGTAGTTTCCGGGGGGGCAGGAGCTCTGGGGCCAACGTCCTGACTTTC.

This clone came up a few times. The chain is built from TRBV30 and TRBJ1-5; weak D call: TRBD1 (5 bases). This CDR3 spans 14 amino acids. Germline assignment: CDR1 GTSNPN and CDR2 SVGIG (reference sequence). Trimming removed 1 base from V and 2 bases from J, with 9 bases in between. This CDR3 is CAWSGGGGNQPQHF. The CDR3 coding sequence is TGTGCCTGGAGTGGGGGAGGGGGCAATCAGCCCCAGCATTTT.

In this sample, this clone turned up once. V gene TRBV5-1 combines with J gene TRBJ1-2, with D possibly TRBD1 on 5 matching bases. Germline CDR1 is SGHRS and CDR2 is YFSETQ. Trimming took 1 base from V and 6 from J, leaving 13 bases between them. This CDR3 contains 14 residues. CDR3 loop: CASSLNRLGHGYTF. CDR3 nucleotides: TGCGCCAGCAGCTTGAACCGTTTGGGGCATGGCTACACCTTC. Complete variable domain (other parts from reference TRBV5-1 and TRBJ1-2): KAGVTQTPRYLIKTRGQQVTLSCSPISGHRSVSWYQQTPGQGLQFLFEYFSETQRNKGNFPGRFSGRQFSNSRSEMNVSTLELGDSALYLCASSLNRLGHGYTFGSGTRLTVV.

The rearrangement joins TRBV7-9 to TRBJ1-5, with D unclear. V shed 4 bases and J shed 6 bases, with 10 bases lying between them. From germline, CDR1 is SEHNR and CDR2 FQNEAQ (reference sequence). The CDR3 totals 13 residues. This chain's CDR3 is CASSSIPGQPQHF. In nucleotides, the CDR3 is TGTGCCAGCAGCTCGATTCCGGGTCAGCCCCAGCATTTT.

The chain uses TRBV7-2 and TRBJ1-1; 7 nucleotides align to TRBD1. The CDR3 extends over 15 amino acids. Germline-derived CDR1 and CDR2 are SGHTA and FQGNSA. V lost 1 base and J lost 4; bases outside the gene matches: 6. CDR3 coding DNA: TGTGCCAGCAGCTTAGGGCAGGGGGGGCCCACTGAAGCTTTCTTT. As protein: CASSLGQGGPTEAFF.

The rearrangement joins TRBV27 to TRBJ2-2, with D hard to call. This CDR3 spans 15 amino acids. Trimming cost V 6 bases and J 5 bases, with 16 bases left between them. The germline CDR1 and CDR2 sequences are MNHEY and SMNVEV (reference sequence). The CDR3 DNA sequence: TGTGCCAGCAGCTTCGATGAGCCAAGAACCGGGGAGCTGTTTTTT. This encodes CASSFDEPRTGELFF.

The chain joins TRBV6-5 to TRBJ2-5, with 11 bases that match TRBD1. The CDR3 spans 15 residues. Germline V lookup: CDR1 MNHEY, CDR2 SVGAGI. V lost 7 bases to trimming and J lost 5 bases; unmatched junction nucleotides: 9. CDR3 nucleotide sequence: TGTGCCAGCATGGGACAGGGGGTAGTCAGGGAGACCCAGTACTTC. Translating gives CASMGQGVVRETQYF.

V gene TRBV6-5 combines with J gene TRBJ2-1; possible D gene TRBD1, 6 bases. V shed 8 bases and J shed 0 bases, with 14 bases lying between them. CDR1 is MNHEY, CDR2 SVGAGI, per germline. This CDR3 region has 15 residues. DNA for the CDR3: TGTGCCAGCGGTCGGACAGATAGCTCCTACAATGAGCAGTTCTTC. Translated, it gives CASGRTDSSYNEQFF.

This clone was found once. Distinct nucleotide sequences in the sample also encode this CDR3. V usage is TRBV19 and J usage is TRBJ1-5, with D hard to call. CDR1 and CDR2 from the germline V gene are LNHDA and SQIVND (reference sequence). Trimming removed 1 base from V and 2 bases from J, with 12 bases in between. The CDR3 length is 16 residues. The CDR3 reads CASSIVGGQGNQPQHF. CDR3 in DNA: TGTGCCAGTAGTATAGTTGGAGGCCAGGGCAATCAGCCCCAGCATTTT.

This chain joins TRBV5-1 and TRBJ1-4; unclear D gene. The CDR3 sequence is 15 residues long. V shed 4 bases and J shed 3 bases, with 13 bases lying between them. The germline V gene encodes CDR1 SGHRS and CDR2 YFSETQ. CDR3 nucleotide sequence: TGCGCCAGCAGCCTGAGGCCCGAGGCTAATGAAAAACTGTTTTTT. Translating it yields CASSLRPEANEKLFF.

The gene calls are TRBV20-1 and TRBJ2-5; no firm D call. The V end lost 3 bases, the J end lost 6 bases, and 8 bases lay between the germline ends. Looked up from germline, CDR1 is DFQATT and CDR2 is SNEGSKA (reference sequence). This CDR3 comprises 11 residues. CDR3 sequence: CSARTSKTQYF. CDR3 DNA: TGCAGTGCTAGGACTTCTAAGACCCAGTACTTC.

J is TRBJ2-7 and V is TRBV21-1; no DNA check was done on the table's D call, TRBD1. TRBV21-1 is marked as a pseudogene. The CDR3 totals 12 residues. CDR3 sequence reads: CASSKPCSEQYF. CDR3 sequence (DNA): TGTGCCAGCAGCAAACCTTGCAGCGAGCAGTACTTC.

The J gene is TRBJ2-7, the V gene TRBV18, with 7 bases that match TRBD1. After removal of 3 bases from V and 2 bases from J, the junction contained 1 base not matched to a gene. Germline V gives CDR1 KGHSH, CDR2 LQKENI. CDR3 length equals 13 residues. CDR3 region: CASSPGQTYEQYF. The CDR3 DNA reads as TGTGCCAGCTCACCGGGACAGACCTACGAGCAGTACTTC.

The V and J genes are TRBV15 and TRBJ2-7, with 11 bases matching TRBD1. V shed 3 bases and J 1 base; nucleotides not matched to a gene: 11. The CDR3 length is 18 residues. CDR1 is LNHNV, CDR2 YYDKDF, per germline (reference sequence). In DNA, the CDR3 is TGTGCCACCAGCAGCCTCCCGGGACAGGGGGGGGTGTCCTACGAGCAGTACTTC. Protein sequence: CATSSLPGQGGVSYEQYF.

The chain uses TRBV6-1 and TRBJ1-5; no definite D call. Trimming left V 5 bases short and J 4 bases short, with 12 bases between. Germline V CDR1 and CDR2: MNHNS, SASEGT. The length of the CDR3 is 14 residues. The CDR3 here is CASSQTLGNQPQHF. CDR3 bases: TGTGCCAGCAGTCAGACATTGGGAAATCAGCCCCAGCATTTT.

This clone was counted between two and nine times. The gene calls are TRBV5-1 and TRBJ2-1, with D perhaps TRBD2 (6 bases). This CDR3 spans 16 amino acids. Trimming pared 2 bases from V and 8 bases from J, leaving 20 bases between. Germline CDR1 is SGHRS and CDR2 is YFSETQ. This CDR3 is CASSFAGTQGADEQFF. In DNA, the CDR3 is TGCGCCAGCAGCTTTGCGGGGACCCAAGGGGCGGATGAGCAGTTCTTC. Using reference TRBV5-1 and TRBJ2-1 for the parts outside the CDR3, the full variable domain is KAGVTQTPRYLIKTRGQQVTLSCSPISGHRSVSWYQQTPGQGLQFLFEYFSETQRNKGNFPGRFSGRQFSNSRSEMNVSTLELGDSALYLCASSFAGTQGADEQFFGPGTRLTVL.

The V and J genes are TRBV6-4 and TRBJ1-2; 9 nucleotides match TRBD1. There are 16 residues in the CDR3. Germline V gene sequence: CDR1 MRHNA, CDR2 SNTAGT. Unmatched junction bases numbered 7, after V lost 4 bases and J lost 1 base. This CDR3 is CASSVRPGQGNYGYTF. The DNA of the CDR3 is TGTGCCAGCAGTGTGAGGCCGGGACAGGGTAACTATGGCTACACCTTC.

On this clone: The junction and the germline gene differ at one end; a read error may be behind it. The chain joins TRBV6-5 to TRBJ2-5; no reliable D call. The CDR3 contains 15 residues. Per germline, CDR1 MNHEY and CDR2 SVGAGI. CDR3 loop: CASSYPTGVQKTQYF. DNA for the CDR3: TGTGCCAGCAGTTACCCAACCGGCGTCCAAAAGACCCAGTACTTC.

The chain has TRBV5-1 and TRBJ1-2, with TRBD1 matching over 8 bases. Germline CDR1 and CDR2: SGHRS and YFSETQ. The CDR3 extends over 17 amino acids. With 1 base clipped from V and 4 bases from J, the junction kept 12 bases outside the gene matches. The DNA of the CDR3 is TGCGCCAGCAGCTTGAGCGGCCGCAGGGGGCTGGGCTATGGCTACACCTTC. Its translation: CASSLSGRRGLGYGYTF.

The V and J genes are TRBV14 and TRBJ1-5; no definite D call. The CDR3 runs to 13 residues. V was trimmed by 2 bases and J by 9 bases, leaving 11 bases between them. Germline V gives CDR1 SGHDN, CDR2 FVKESK. CDR3: CASSQSVNGPQHF. Here the CDR3 DNA reads TGTGCCAGCAGCCAATCGGTGAACGGGCCCCAGCATTTT.

This clone has just a few counts. The chain is built from TRBV5-4 and TRBJ1-1; maybe TRBD1 (6 bases). Trimming pared 2 bases from V and 3 bases from J, leaving 17 bases between. This CDR3 is built from 16 residues. Germline values: CDR1 SGHNT, CDR2 YYREEE (reference sequence). CDR3 loop: CASSFGGLGGHTEAFF. CDR3 bases: TGTGCCAGCAGCTTTGGGGGGCTCGGAGGACACACTGAAGCTTTCTTT. Variable domain in full (rest from reference TRBV5-4 and TRBJ1-1): ETGVTQSPTHLIKTRGQQVTLRCSSQSGHNTVSWYQQALGQGPQFIFQYYREEENGRGNFPPRFSGLQFPNYSSELNVNALELDDSALYLCASSFGGLGGHTEAFFGQGTRLTVV.

V usage is TRBV14 and J usage is TRBJ1-1; TRBD1 aligns across 9 bases. V trimming: 8 bases; J trimming: 3 bases; junction bases outside the gene matches: 7. CDR1 SGHDN and CDR2 FVKESK come from the germline V gene. There are 14 residues in the CDR3. Here the CDR3 reads CASRTGEIDTEAFF. The CDR3 bases are TGTGCCAGCCGGACAGGGGAGATAGACACTGAAGCTTTCTTT. Full variable domain (remainder filled in from reference TRBV14 and TRBJ1-1): EAGVTQFPSHSVIEKGQTVTLRCDPISGHDNLYWYRRVMGKEIKFLLHFVKESKQDESGMPNNRFLAERTGGTYSTLKVQPAELEDSGVYFCASRTGEIDTEAFFGQGTRLTVV.